Presented here are 11 T cell receptor beta chains from one specimen sequenced in a study of blood T cells in healthy people across ages. A J-beta primer mix and a sample-barcoded 5' primer were used in a second PCR of roughly 7 to 12 cycles. TCRdb independently ran MiXCR on the 5' RACE reads; one entry per CDR3 protein. The table lists 600,000 to 650,000 distinct CDR3 sequences, roughly three fifths of them singletons. Sequenced: blood. The receptors were sampled from a man aged 55 to 70 in good health.

The CDR3 reads CASSLDLGTGSNEKLFF. CDR3 DNA: TGTGCCAGCAGCTTAGATCTTGGGACAGGTTCTAATGAAAAACTGTTTTTT. The rearrangement links TRBV11-2 to TRBJ1-4; 8 nucleotides line up with TRBD1. This CDR3 contains 17 residues. J lost 3 bases, V lost 0 bases, and 6 bases had no gene match. Germline CDR1 reads SGHAT; CDR2 reads FQNNGV.

The gene calls are TRBV20-1 and TRBJ1-2, with D possibly matching TRBD1 (5 bases). The V gene lost 6 bases and the J gene lost 0 bases, with 20 bases spanning the gap. Germline V gene data show CDR1 as DFQATT and CDR2 as SNEGSKA (reference sequence). The CDR3 contains 16 residues. CDR3 protein: CSARSPGTRANYGYTF. DNA of the CDR3: TGCAGTGCCAGGTCCCCAGGGACCCGAGCTAACTATGGCTACACCTTC.

This rearrangement joins TRBV2 to TRBJ2-1; D may be TRBD2 (5 bases). From germline, CDR1 is SNHLY and CDR2 FYNNEI. V was clipped by 8 bases and J by 5 bases, with 10 bases between them. The CDR3 runs 12 residues. This CDR3 is CASGRRNNEQFF. The DNA for the CDR3 is TGTGCCAGCGGGAGAAGAAACAATGAGCAGTTCTTC.

This chain connects TRBV4-1 to TRBJ2-1; D not certain. The germline CDR1 and CDR2 sequences are MGHRA and YSYEKL. Trimming cost V 1 base and J 10 bases, with 14 bases left between them. The CDR3 consists of 14 residues. The CDR3 reads CASSQGRSLGEQFF. DNA of the CDR3: TGCGCCAGCAGCCAAGGAAGGTCCTTAGGGGAGCAGTTCTTC.

V and J are TRBV4-1 and TRBJ1-3; D is undetermined. Trimming stripped 1 base from V and 0 bases from J, with 7 bases between. The CDR3 extends over 15 amino acids. The germline CDR1 and CDR2 sequences are MGHRA and YSYEKL. The CDR3 loop is CASSQGPISGNTIYF. The CDR3 DNA sequence: TGCGCCAGCAGCCAAGGTCCGATCTCTGGAAACACCATATATTTT.

This sequence joins TRBV4-1 and TRBJ1-5, with 9 bases matching TRBD1. J lost 7 bases, V lost 4 bases, and 8 bases had no gene match. The CDR3 is 15 amino acids. Germline assignment: CDR1 MGHRA and CDR2 YSYEKL. CDR3 residues: CASSPGTGSGQPQHF. DNA for the CDR3: TGCGCCAGCAGCCCCGGGACAGGGTCAGGCCAGCCCCAGCATTTT.

CDR3 in DNA: TGTGCCAGCAGCCTACAGGGTAGTAATTCACCCCTCCACTTT. The encoded protein is CASSLQGSNSPLHF. The J gene is TRBJ1-6, the V gene TRBV6-1; the D gene is possibly TRBD1 (6 bases). V lost 6 bases, J lost 6 bases, and 12 bases lay in between. This CDR3 contains 14 residues. The germline CDR1 and CDR2 sequences are MNHNS and SASEGT.

V gene TRBV20-1 combines with J gene TRBJ2-7, with a weak D call TRBD2 (6 bases). Looked up from germline, CDR1 is DFQATT and CDR2 is SNEGSKA (reference sequence). V was pared by 1 base and J by 3 bases, with 13 bases between. This CDR3 comprises 14 residues. The CDR3, as DNA: TGCAGTGCTAGAGGGGGGAGGAGTAACTACGAGCAGTACTTC. Protein sequence: CSARGGRSNYEQYF.

V and J are TRBV7-9 and TRBJ1-5; 8 bases match TRBD1. Germline V gene lookup returns CDR1 SEHNR and CDR2 FQNEAQ (reference sequence). V dropped 5 bases and J dropped 5; count of bases not matched to a gene: 14. CDR3 length: 17 amino acids. CDR3 coding DNA: TGTGCCAGCAGCCCCGGACAGGGACTGATGTTGGATCAGCCCCAGCATTTT. The encoded protein is CASSPGQGLMLDQPQHF. Based on the CDR3 plus reference TRBV7-9 and TRBJ1-5, the full variable domain is DTGVSQNPRHKITKRGQNVTFRCDPISEHNRLYWYRQTLGQGPEFLTYFQNEAQLEKSRLLSDRFSAERPKGSFSTLEIQRTEQGDSAMYLCASSPGQGLMLDQPQHFGDGTRLSIL.

The chain employs TRBV9 and TRBJ1-5; the match to TRBD1 covers 10 bases. The CDR3 has 14 amino acids. V was pared by 3 bases and J by 7 bases, with 4 bases of the junction left unmatched. Germline V gives CDR1 SGDLS, CDR2 YYNGEE. Here the CDR3 DNA reads TGTGCCAGCAGCGAGACAGGGGGCGACCAGCCCCAGCATTTT. Its translation is CASSETGGDQPQHF.

The rearrangement links TRBV7-9 to TRBJ1-2, with D perhaps TRBD1 (6 bases). The CDR3 contains 16 residues. CDR1 is SEHNR and CDR2 is FQNEAQ in the germline V gene (reference sequence). V was shortened by 0 bases and J by 4 bases, with 15 bases between the two germline ends. In nucleotides, the CDR3 is TGTGCCAGCAGCTTAGCGGTCCGACAGGCGCCCTATGGCTACACCTTC. Protein product: CASSLAVRQAPYGYTF.